This T cell receptor (beta chain) was captured by sequencing in a study of cytomegalovirus exposure and HLA in healthy donors. The PCR contained 60 Vbeta and 13 Jbeta primers. The repertoire was sequenced with immunoSEQ multiplex PCR; TCRdb's copy has only in-frame clones and lacks some. This table holds about 110,000 clones, over 65% found once. This CDR3 has 15 residues. Germline V gives CDR1 ENHRY, CDR2 SYGVKD. V gave up 2 bases and J gave up 3 bases; unmatched junction bases: 3. The source of this sequence is a man aged 35-49 years in good health and CMV-seropositive. Sequencing was performed on PBMCs. The rearrangement joins TRBV10-3 to TRBJ2-1, with 8 bases fitting TRBD2. The CDR3 DNA is TGTGCCATCAGTGAGGGGCTAGCGGGCTACAATGAGCAGTTCTTC. Translated: CAISEGLAGYNEQFF.